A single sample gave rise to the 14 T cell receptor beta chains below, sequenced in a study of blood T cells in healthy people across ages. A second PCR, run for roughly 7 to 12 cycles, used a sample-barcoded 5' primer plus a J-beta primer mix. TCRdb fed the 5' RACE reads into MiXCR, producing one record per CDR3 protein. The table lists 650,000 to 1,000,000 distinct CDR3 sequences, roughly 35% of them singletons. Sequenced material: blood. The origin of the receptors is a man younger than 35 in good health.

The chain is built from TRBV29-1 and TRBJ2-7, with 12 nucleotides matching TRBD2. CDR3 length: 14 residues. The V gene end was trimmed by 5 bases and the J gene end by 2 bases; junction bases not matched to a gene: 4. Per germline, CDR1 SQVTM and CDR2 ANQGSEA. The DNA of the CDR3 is TGCAGCGTTAAGCGGACTAGCGGGGCCTACGAGCAGTACTTC. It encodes CSVKRTSGAYEQYF.

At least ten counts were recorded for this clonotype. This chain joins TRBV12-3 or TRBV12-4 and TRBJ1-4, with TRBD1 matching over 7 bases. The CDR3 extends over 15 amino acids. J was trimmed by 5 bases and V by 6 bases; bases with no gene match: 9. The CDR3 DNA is TGTGCCAGCAGCCCGGGACAGCTAAAAAATGAAAAACTGTTTTTT. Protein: CASSPGQLKNEKLFF.

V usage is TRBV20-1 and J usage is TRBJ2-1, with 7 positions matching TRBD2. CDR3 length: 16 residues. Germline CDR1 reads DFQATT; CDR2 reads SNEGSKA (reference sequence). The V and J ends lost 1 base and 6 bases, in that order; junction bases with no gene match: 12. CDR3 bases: TGCAGTGCTAGAGTATGTGGAGCGGGGAAAATCAATGAGCAGTTCTTC. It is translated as CSARVCGAGKINEQFF.

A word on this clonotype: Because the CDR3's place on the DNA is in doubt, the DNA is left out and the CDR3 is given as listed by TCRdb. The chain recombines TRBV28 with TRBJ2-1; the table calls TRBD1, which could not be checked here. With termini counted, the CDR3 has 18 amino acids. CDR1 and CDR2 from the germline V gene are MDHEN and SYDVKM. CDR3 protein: CASSILGTGYGSYNEQFF.

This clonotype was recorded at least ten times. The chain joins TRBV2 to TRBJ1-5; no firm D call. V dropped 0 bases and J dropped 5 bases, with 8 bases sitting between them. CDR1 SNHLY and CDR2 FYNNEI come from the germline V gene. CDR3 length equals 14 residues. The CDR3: CASSEALSYQPQHF. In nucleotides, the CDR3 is TGTGCCAGCAGTGAAGCGCTGTCTTATCAGCCCCAGCATTTT.

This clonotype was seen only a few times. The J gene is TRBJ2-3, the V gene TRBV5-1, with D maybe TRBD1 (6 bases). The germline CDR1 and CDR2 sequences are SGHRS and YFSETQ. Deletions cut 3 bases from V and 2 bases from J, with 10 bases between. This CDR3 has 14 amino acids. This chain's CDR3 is CASSSGTPTDTQYF. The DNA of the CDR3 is TGCGCCAGCAGCTCCGGGACACCCACAGATACGCAGTATTTT. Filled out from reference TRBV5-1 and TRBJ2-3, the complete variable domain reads KAGVTQTPRYLIKTRGQQVTLSCSPISGHRSVSWYQQTPGQGLQFLFEYFSETQRNKGNFPGRFSGRQFSNSRSEMNVSTLELGDSALYLCASSSGTPTDTQYFGPGTRLTVL.

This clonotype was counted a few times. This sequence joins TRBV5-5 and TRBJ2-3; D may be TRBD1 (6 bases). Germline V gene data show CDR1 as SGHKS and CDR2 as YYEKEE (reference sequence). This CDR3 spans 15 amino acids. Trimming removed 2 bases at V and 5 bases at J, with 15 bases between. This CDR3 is CASSFVAGERDTQYF. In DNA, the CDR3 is TGTGCCAGCAGCTTTGTCGCAGGGGAGAGAGATACGCAGTATTTT.

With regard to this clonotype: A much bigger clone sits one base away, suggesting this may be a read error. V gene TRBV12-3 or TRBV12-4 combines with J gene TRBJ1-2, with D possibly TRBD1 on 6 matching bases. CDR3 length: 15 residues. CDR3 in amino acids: CAGSSNRELLYGYTF. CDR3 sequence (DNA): TGTGCCGGCAGCAGTAACAGGGAACTCCTCTATGGCTACACCTTC.

The CDR3 DNA sequence: TGTGCCAGCAGCTATGACAGGACTAACTATGGCTACACCTTC. Its translation is CASSYDRTNYGYTF. The chain joins TRBV7-2 to TRBJ1-2; tentatively, D is TRBD1 (6 bases). The CDR3 spans 14 residues. Germline CDR1 SGHTA, CDR2 FQGNSA. Deletions cut 4 bases from V and 0 bases from J, with 9 bases between. Combining the CDR3 with reference TRBV7-2 and TRBJ1-2 gives the whole variable domain GAGVSQSPSNKVTEKGKDVELRCDPISGHTALYWYRQSLGQGLEFLIYFQGNSAPDKSGLPSDRFSAERTGGSVSTLTIQRTQQEDSAVYLCASSYDRTNYGYTFGSGTRLTVV.

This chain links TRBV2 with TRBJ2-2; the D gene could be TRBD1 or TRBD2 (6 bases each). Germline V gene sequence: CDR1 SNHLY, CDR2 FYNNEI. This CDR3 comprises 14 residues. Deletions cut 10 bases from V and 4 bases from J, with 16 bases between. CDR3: CATTPGGLTGELFF. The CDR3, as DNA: TGTGCCACCACACCTGGGGGGCTCACCGGGGAGCTGTTTTTT.

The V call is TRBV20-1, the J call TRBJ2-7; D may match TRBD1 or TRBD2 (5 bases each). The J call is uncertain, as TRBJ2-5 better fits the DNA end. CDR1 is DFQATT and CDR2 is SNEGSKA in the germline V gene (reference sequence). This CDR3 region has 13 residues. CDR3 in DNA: TGCAGTGCTAGAATTTCGGGGCGAGAGACCCAGTACTTC. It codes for CSARISGRETQYF.

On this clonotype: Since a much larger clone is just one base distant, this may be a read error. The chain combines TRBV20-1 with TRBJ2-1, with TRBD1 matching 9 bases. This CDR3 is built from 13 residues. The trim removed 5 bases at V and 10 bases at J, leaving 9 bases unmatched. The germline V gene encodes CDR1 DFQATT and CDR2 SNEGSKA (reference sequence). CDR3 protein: CSAPGTGSYEQFF. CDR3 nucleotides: TGCAGTGCTCCCGGGACAGGGTCCTACGAGCAGTTCTTC.

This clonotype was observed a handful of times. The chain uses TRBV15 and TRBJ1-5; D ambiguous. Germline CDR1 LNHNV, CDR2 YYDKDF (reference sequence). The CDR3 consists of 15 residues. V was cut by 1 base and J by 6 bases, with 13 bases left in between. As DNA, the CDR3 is TGTGCCACCAGCAGAGGCCCGGGAGGGAGTCAGCCCCAGCATTTT. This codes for CATSRGPGGSQPQHF.

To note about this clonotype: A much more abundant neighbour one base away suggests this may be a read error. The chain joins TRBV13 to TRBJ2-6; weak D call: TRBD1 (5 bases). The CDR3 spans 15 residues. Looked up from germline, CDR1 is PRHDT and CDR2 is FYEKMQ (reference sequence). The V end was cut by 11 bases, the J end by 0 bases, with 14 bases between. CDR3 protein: CARSTGYSGANVLTF. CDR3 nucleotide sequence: TGTGCCCGTTCTACAGGCTACTCTGGGGCCAACGTCCTGACTTTC.